Listed here are 3 T cell receptor beta chains from one sample, sequenced in a study of naive and memory T cell subsets. The beta constant-region primer was an equimolar mix of two oligonucleotides covering TRBC1 and TRBC2. TCRdb called the UMI-ligation and nested PCR reads again in MiXCR, with one record for every CDR3 protein. The table records under 40,000 distinct CDR3 sequences, roughly 15% of them present only once. Sequencing used effector memory CD4+ T cells from blood. The sample's subset: effector memory, CD45RA- CD27-. The receptor set was obtained from a human donor in good health.

The V gene is TRBV7-9, the J gene TRBJ1-2; D uncertain. This CDR3 has 13 amino acids. CDR1 and CDR2 (germline): SEHNR, FQNEAQ (reference sequence). Trimming took 5 bases from V and 7 from J, leaving 14 bases between them. CDR3 loop: CASSEHPSRGYTF. As DNA, the CDR3 is TGTGCCAGCAGCGAACACCCTAGCCGTGGCTACACCTTC.

The chain combines TRBV20-1 with TRBJ2-1; D unclear. The V gene lost 3 bases and the J gene lost 8 bases, with 11 bases spanning the gap. CDR1 is DFQATT, CDR2 SNEGSKA, per germline (reference sequence). This CDR3 spans 12 amino acids. In nucleotides, the CDR3 is TGCAGTGCTAGCGATCGGAACCATGAGCAGTTCTTC. It yields the protein CSASDRNHEQFF.

This sequence joins TRBV7-2 and TRBJ1-4; 8 bases match TRBD1. Looked up from germline, CDR1 is SGHTA and CDR2 is FQGNSA. The CDR3 loop spans 14 amino acids. V was clipped by 2 bases and J by 8 bases; unmatched bases: 4. The CDR3 here is CASSLRTGQEKLFF. CDR3 DNA: TGTGCCAGCAGCTTAAGGACAGGGCAGGAAAAACTGTTTTTT.